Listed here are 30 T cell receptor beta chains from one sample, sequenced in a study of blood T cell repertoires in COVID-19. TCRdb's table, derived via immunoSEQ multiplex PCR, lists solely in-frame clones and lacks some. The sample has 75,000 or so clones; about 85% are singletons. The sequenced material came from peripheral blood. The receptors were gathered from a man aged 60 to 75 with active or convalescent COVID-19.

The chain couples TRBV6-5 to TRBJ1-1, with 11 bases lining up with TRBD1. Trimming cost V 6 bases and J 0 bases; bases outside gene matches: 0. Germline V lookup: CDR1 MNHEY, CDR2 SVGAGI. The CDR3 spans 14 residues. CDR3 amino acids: CASRGQGVNTEAFF. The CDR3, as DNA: TGTGCCAGCAGGGGACAGGGGGTGAACACTGAAGCTTTCTTT.

The CDR3 DNA reads TGTGCCAGCAGCTTAGCGGGGGCTAGCACAGATACGCAGTATTTT. It codes for CASSLAGASTDTQYF. The J gene is TRBJ2-3, the V gene TRBV5-6; 8 bases map to TRBD2. The CDR3 is 15 residues long. Germline V CDR1 and CDR2: SGHDT, YYEEEE. V shed 2 bases, J shed 0 bases, and the junction held 2 bases outside the gene matches.

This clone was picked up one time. The CDR3 sequence is CASSEAIRSSGNTIYF. In DNA form, the CDR3 reads TGTGCCAGCAGTGAAGCGATCCGGAGCTCTGGAAACACCATATATTTT. The V call is TRBV6-1, the J call TRBJ1-3; D unresolved. The CDR3 is 16 residues long. Germline CDR1 MNHNS, CDR2 SASEGT. V was pared by 0 bases and J by 0 bases, with 9 bases between.

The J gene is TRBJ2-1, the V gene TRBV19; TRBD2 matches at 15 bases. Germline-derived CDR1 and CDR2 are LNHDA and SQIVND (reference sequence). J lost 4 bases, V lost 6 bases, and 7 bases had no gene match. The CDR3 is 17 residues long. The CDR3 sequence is CASRASGTSGGYNEQFF. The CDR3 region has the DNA TGTGCCAGTAGAGCCTCCGGGACTAGCGGGGGGTACAATGAGCAGTTCTTC.

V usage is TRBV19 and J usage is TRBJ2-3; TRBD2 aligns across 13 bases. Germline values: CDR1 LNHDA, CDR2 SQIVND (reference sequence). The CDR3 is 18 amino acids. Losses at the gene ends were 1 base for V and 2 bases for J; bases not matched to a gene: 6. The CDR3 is CASSIGLAGGLYTDTQYF. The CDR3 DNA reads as TGTGCCAGTAGTATAGGACTAGCGGGGGGACTCTACACAGATACGCAGTATTTT.

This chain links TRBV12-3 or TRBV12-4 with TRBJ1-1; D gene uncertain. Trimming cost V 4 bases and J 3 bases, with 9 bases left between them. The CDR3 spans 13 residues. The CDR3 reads CASSSSLDTEAFF. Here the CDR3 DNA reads TGTGCCAGCAGTTCCTCACTAGACACTGAAGCTTTCTTT.

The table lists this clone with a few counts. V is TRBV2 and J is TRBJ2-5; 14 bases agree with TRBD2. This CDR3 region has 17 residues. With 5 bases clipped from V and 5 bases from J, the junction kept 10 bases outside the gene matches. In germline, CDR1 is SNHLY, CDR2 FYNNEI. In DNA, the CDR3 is TGTGCCAGCAGTAACCCGACTAGCGGGGGGGCGGGCGAGACCCAGTACTTC. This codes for CASSNPTSGGAGETQYF.

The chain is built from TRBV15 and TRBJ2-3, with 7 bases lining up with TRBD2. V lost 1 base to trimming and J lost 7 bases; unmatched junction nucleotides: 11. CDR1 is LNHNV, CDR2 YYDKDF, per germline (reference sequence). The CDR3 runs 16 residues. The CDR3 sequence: CATSRATSAGMNTQYF. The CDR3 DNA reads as TGTGCCACCAGCAGAGCTACTAGCGCGGGGATGAATACGCAGTATTTT. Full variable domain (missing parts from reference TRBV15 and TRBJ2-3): DAMVIQNPRYQVTQFGKPVTLSCSQTLNHNVMYWYQQKSSQAPKLLFHYYDKDFNNEADTPDNFQSRRPNTSFCFLDIRSPGLGDTAMYLCATSRATSAGMNTQYFGPGTRLTVL.

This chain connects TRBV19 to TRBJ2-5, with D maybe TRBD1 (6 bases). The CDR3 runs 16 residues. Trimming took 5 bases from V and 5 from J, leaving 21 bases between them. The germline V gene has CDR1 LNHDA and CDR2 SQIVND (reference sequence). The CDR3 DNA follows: TGTGCCAGTAGTCCCCTGAGGGGGAAGGTGCAGGAGACCCAGTACTTC. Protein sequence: CASSPLRGKVQETQYF.

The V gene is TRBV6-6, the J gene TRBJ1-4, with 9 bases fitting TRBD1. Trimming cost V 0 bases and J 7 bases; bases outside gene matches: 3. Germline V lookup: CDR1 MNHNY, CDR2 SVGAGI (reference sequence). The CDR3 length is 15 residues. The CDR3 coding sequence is TGTGCCAGCAGTTACTCGATGGGACAGGGTGAAAAACTGTTTTTT. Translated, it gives CASSYSMGQGEKLFF.

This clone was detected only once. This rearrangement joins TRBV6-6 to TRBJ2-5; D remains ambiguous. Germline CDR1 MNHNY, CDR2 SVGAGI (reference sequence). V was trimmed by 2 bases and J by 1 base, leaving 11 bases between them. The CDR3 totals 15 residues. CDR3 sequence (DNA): TGTGCCAGCAGTTACGCTCGGCGGCTCCAAGAGACCCAGTACTTC. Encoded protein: CASSYARRLQETQYF.

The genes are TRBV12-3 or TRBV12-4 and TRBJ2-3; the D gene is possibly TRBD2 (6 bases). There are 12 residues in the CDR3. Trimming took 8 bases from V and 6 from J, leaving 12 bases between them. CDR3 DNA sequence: TGTGCCAGCGGGCACGGGGGTGATACGCAGTATTTT. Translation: CASGHGGDTQYF.

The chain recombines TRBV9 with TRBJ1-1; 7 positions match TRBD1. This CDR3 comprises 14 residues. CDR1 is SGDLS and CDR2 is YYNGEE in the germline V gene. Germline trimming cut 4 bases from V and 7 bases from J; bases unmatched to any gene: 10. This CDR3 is CASSFGTAAYEAFF. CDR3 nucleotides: TGTGCCAGCAGCTTTGGGACAGCAGCATATGAAGCTTTCTTT.

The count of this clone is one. CDR3 bases: TGTGCCACCCAGTCGGGGGGGAACACCGGGGAGCTGTTTTTT. This sequence encodes CATQSGGNTGELFF. V gene TRBV2 combines with J gene TRBJ2-2; 7 positions agree with TRBD2. The CDR3 sequence is 14 residues long. Trimming cost V 10 bases and J 1 base; bases outside gene matches: 6. Germline lookup yields CDR1 SNHLY and CDR2 FYNNEI.

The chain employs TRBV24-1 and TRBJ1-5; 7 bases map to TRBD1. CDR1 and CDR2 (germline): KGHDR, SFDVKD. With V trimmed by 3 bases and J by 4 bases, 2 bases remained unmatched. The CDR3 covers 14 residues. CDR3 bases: TGTGCCACCAGTGATGGGACAGCTAATCAGCCCCAGCATTTT. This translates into CATSDGTANQPQHF.

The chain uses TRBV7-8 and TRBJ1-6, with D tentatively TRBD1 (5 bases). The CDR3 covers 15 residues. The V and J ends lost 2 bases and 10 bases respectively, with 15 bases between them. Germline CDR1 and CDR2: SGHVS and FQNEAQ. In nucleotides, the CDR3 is TGTGCCAGCAGCTTATCGCAGGGAATTATGTCACCCCTCCACTTT. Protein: CASSLSQGIMSPLHF.

Written as DNA, the CDR3 is TGTGCCAGCAGCGAGATCAAGCGGGCGTACAATGAGCAGTTCTTC. Its translation is CASSEIKRAYNEQFF. This chain links TRBV7-9 with TRBJ2-1; tentatively, D is TRBD2 (6 bases). Trimming cost V 5 bases and J 4 bases, with 15 bases left between them. The CDR3 covers 15 residues. Germline V gene sequence: CDR1 SEHNR, CDR2 FQNEAQ (reference sequence).

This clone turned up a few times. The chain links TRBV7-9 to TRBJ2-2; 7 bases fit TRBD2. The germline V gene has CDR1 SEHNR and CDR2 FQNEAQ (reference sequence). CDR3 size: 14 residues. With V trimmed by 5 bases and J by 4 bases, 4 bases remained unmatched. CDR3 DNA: TGTGCCAGCAGCCGGGGGGAAGGCACCGGGGAGCTGTTTTTT. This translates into CASSRGEGTGELFF.

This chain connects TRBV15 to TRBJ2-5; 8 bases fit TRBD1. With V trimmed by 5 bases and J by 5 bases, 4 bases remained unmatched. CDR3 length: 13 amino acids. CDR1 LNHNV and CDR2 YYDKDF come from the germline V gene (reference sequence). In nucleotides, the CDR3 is TGTGCCACCAGCCCCCGGACAGGGGAGACCCAGTACTTC. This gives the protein CATSPRTGETQYF.

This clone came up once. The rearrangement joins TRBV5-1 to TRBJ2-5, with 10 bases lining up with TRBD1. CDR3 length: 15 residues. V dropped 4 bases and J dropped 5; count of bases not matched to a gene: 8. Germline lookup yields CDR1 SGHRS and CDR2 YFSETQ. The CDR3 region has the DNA TGCGCCAGCAGCCCCCGACAGGGGGCGGAGGAGACCCAGTACTTC. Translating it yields CASSPRQGAEETQYF.

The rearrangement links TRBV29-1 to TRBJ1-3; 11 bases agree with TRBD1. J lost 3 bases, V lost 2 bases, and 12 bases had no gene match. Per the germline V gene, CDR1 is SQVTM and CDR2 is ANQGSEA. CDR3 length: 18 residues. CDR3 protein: CSVETPPGQGGDGNTIYF. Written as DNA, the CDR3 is TGCAGCGTTGAAACCCCCCCGGGACAGGGGGGAGATGGAAACACCATATATTTT.

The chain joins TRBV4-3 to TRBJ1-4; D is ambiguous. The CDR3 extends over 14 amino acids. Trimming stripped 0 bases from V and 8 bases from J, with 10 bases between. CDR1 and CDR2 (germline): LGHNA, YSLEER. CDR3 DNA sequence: TGCGCCAGCAGCCAAGAAAGAGGAAGGGAAAAACTGTTTTTT. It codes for CASSQERGREKLFF.

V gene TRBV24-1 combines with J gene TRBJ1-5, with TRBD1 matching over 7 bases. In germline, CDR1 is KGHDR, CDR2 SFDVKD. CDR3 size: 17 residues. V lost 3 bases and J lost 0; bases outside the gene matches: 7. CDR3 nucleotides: TGTGCCACCAGTGATAAAAAACAGGGGTATAGCAATCAGCCCCAGCATTTT. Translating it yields CATSDKKQGYSNQPQHF.

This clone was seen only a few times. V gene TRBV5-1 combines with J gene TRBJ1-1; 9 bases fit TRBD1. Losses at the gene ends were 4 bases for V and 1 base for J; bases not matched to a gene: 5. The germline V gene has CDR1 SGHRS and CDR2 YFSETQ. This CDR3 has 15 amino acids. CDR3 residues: CASSPWGQGNTEAFF. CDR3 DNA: TGCGCCAGCAGCCCATGGGGACAGGGGAACACTGAAGCTTTCTTT.

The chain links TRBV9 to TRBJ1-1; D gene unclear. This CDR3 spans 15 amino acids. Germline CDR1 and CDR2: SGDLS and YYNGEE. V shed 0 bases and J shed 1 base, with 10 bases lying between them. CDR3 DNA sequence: TGTGCCAGCAGCGTAGACCAACAGCCGAACACTGAAGCTTTCTTT. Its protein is CASSVDQQPNTEAFF. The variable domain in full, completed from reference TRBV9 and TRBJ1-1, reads DSGVTQTPKHLITATGQRVTLRCSPRSGDLSVYWYQQSLDQGLQFLIQYYNGEERAKGNILERFSAQQFPDLHSELNLSSLELGDSALYFCASSVDQQPNTEAFFGQGTRLTVV.

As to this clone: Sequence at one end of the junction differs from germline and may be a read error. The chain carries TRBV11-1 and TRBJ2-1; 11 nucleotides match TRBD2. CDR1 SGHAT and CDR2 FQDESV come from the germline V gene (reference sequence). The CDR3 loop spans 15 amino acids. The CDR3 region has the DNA TGTGCCAGCAGCACCAGCGGCCTTAGCGGGGGGGCGCAAGTCTTC. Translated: CASSTSGLSGGAQVF.

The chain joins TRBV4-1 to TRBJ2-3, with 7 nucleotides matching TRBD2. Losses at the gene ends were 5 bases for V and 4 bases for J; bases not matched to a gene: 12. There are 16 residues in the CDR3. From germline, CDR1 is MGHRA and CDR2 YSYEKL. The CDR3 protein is CASSSGLPGNSDTQYF. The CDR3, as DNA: TGCGCCAGCAGCTCGGGACTACCCGGGAATTCAGATACGCAGTATTTT.

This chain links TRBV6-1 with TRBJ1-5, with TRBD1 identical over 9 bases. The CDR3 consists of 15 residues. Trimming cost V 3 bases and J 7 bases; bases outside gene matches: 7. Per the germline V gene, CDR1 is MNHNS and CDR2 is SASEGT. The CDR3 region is CASSEGQGRAQPQHF. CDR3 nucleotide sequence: TGTGCCAGCAGTGAGGGACAGGGCCGGGCCCAGCCCCAGCATTTT.

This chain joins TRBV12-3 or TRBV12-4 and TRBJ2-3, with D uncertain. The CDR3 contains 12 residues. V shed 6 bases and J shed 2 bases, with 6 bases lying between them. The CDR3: CASSPNTDTQYF. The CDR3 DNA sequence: TGTGCCAGCAGCCCTAACACAGATACGCAGTATTTT.

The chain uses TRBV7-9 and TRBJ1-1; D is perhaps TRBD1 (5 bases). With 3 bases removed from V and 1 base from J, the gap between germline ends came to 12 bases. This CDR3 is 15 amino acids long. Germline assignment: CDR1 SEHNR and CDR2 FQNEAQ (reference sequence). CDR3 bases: TGTGCCAGCAGCTTTTTTGGCAGGGCGAACACTGAAGCTTTCTTT. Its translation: CASSFFGRANTEAFF.